The 24 T cell receptor beta chains below come from one sample, sequenced in a study of blood T cell repertoires in COVID-19. TCRdb's copy holds only in-frame clones and misses some; the assay was immunoSEQ multiplex PCR. The sample contains more than 70,000 clones, more than 80% of which appear only once. Input material: peripheral blood. Source of these receptors: a woman of 80 years or more with acute or convalescent COVID-19.

The V gene is TRBV5-6, the J gene TRBJ2-2; 8 bases fit TRBD2. This CDR3 is 14 amino acids long. V lost 4 bases, J lost 8 bases, and 7 bases stayed unmatched. The germline gives CDR1 SGHDT, CDR2 YYEEEE. The CDR3: CASSLGTRSGELFF. The CDR3 DNA follows: TGTGCCAGCAGCCTCGGGACTAGAAGTGGGGAGCTGTTTTTT.

As DNA, the CDR3 is TGTGCCAGTAGTATAACTGGGGGCGGCGGCTACACCTTC. Protein sequence: CASSITGGGGYTF. V usage is TRBV19 and J usage is TRBJ1-2; maybe TRBD1 (6 bases). The CDR3 covers 13 residues. The germline V and J ends were trimmed by 2 bases and 8 bases, with 12 bases remaining between them. Per the germline V gene, CDR1 is LNHDA and CDR2 is SQIVND (reference sequence).

V is TRBV24-1 and J is TRBJ2-5; D is possibly TRBD1 (6 bases). The CDR3 length is 12 residues. Per the germline V gene, CDR1 is KGHDR and CDR2 is SFDVKD. V dropped 5 bases and J dropped 7 bases, with 10 bases sitting between them. The CDR3 bases are TGTGCCACCAGTGCAAGAGGGGGGACCCAGTACTTC. Its protein product is CATSARGGTQYF.

V and J are TRBV2 and TRBJ2-2, with TRBD1 as a possible D gene (5 bases). Per germline, CDR1 SNHLY and CDR2 FYNNEI. Trimming left V 8 bases short and J 6 bases short, with 13 bases between. CDR3 length: 13 amino acids. The CDR3 region has the DNA TGTGCCAGCCGGCAGGGCAGTTCCGGGGAGCTGTTTTTT. Protein sequence: CASRQGSSGELFF.

This clone was picked up one time. The chain has TRBV13 and TRBJ1-1; possibly TRBD1 for D (6 bases). The CDR3 sequence is 16 residues long. Germline CDR1 reads PRHDT; CDR2 reads FYEKMQ (reference sequence). V was clipped by 2 bases and J by 2 bases, with 15 bases between them. The CDR3 DNA reads TGTGCCAGCAGCTTAATACGGACAGCCTCTAACACTGAAGCTTTCTTT. Protein product: CASSLIRTASNTEAFF.

The genes are TRBV28 and TRBJ1-2; weak D call: TRBD1 (6 bases). Trimming removed 5 bases at V and 4 bases at J, with 17 bases between. CDR1 is MDHEN, CDR2 SYDVKM, per germline. This CDR3 comprises 15 residues. The CDR3 nucleotides read TGTGCCAGCAGTGCCTTAACAGGGATAGGCTATGGCTACACCTTC. This gives the protein CASSALTGIGYGYTF.

In DNA, the CDR3 is TGTGCCAGCAGCTTGGTAGCGGGGGGGCGTAAAGAGACCCAGTACTTC. Translation gives CASSLVAGGRKETQYF. The chain combines TRBV5-4 with TRBJ2-5; 11 bases match TRBD2. In germline, CDR1 is SGHNT, CDR2 YYREEE (reference sequence). V lost 0 bases to trimming and J lost 3 bases; unmatched junction nucleotides: 4. The CDR3 has 16 amino acids.

The gene calls are TRBV5-1 and TRBJ2-1; TRBD2 agrees at 8 bases. Germline V gives CDR1 SGHRS, CDR2 YFSETQ. The junction had 6 bases not matched to a gene; V was cut back by 0 bases and J by 7 bases. This CDR3 comprises 15 residues. CDR3 coding DNA: TGCGCCAGCAGCTTGGCCGGGAGGGAAGAGAATGAGCAGTTCTTC. This encodes CASSLAGREENEQFF.

The rearrangement uses TRBV20-1 and TRBJ1-2; D unresolved. V was pared by 2 bases and J by 6 bases, with 7 bases between. CDR1 and CDR2 from the germline V gene are DFQATT and SNEGSKA (reference sequence). CDR3 length equals 11 residues. The CDR3 loop is CSARLADGYTF. Here the CDR3 DNA reads TGCAGTGCTAGACTGGCAGATGGCTACACCTTC.

V is TRBV7-9 and J is TRBJ1-2; TRBD1 agrees at 8 bases. This CDR3 comprises 13 residues. Germline V gene lookup returns CDR1 SEHNR and CDR2 FQNEAQ (reference sequence). Unmatched junction bases numbered 0, after V lost 5 bases and J lost 1 base. The CDR3 coding sequence is TGTGCCAGCAGCGACAGGGGTAACTATGGCTACACCTTC. Its translation: CASSDRGNYGYTF.

The rearrangement links TRBV12-3 or TRBV12-4 to TRBJ1-5, with D unclear. V lost 3 bases and J lost 4, with 7 bases in between. The CDR3 length is 13 residues. CDR3 DNA sequence: TGTGCCAGCAGTTTGGTAGAGAATCAGCCCCAGCATTTT. Amino acids: CASSLVENQPQHF.

The chain recombines TRBV3-1 (or the pseudogene TRBV3-2) with TRBJ1-2; D might be TRBD1 (5 bases). V lost 7 bases to trimming and J lost 4 bases, with 16 bases between them. The CDR3 covers 14 residues. Germline V lookup: CDR1 LGHDT, CDR2 YNNKEL (reference sequence). CDR3 sequence: CASTMGRDPYGYTF. In DNA, the CDR3 is TGTGCCAGCACCATGGGCAGGGATCCCTATGGCTACACCTTC.

The chain carries TRBV7-3 and TRBJ1-6; D remains unclear. V lost 1 base, J lost 8 bases, and 12 bases lay in between. Germline values: CDR1 SGHTA, CDR2 FQGTGA. This CDR3 contains 15 residues. CDR3 in amino acids: CASSLNEGWDSPLHF. The CDR3, as DNA: TGTGCCAGCAGCTTAAACGAGGGATGGGATTCACCCCTCCACTTT.

In its sample, this clone was seen once. The V call is TRBV2, the J call TRBJ1-5; TRBD1 might be the D (6 bases). Looked up from germline, CDR1 is SNHLY and CDR2 is FYNNEI. The CDR3 spans 15 residues. V was cut by 6 bases and J by 3 bases, with 15 bases left in between. The CDR3 bases are TGTGCCAGCAGCCCACCAGGGGCCTACAATCAGCCCCAGCATTTT. This gives the protein CASSPPGAYNQPQHF.

The V gene is TRBV19, the J gene TRBJ2-5; D may be TRBD2 (5 bases). Trimming removed 6 bases from V and 6 bases from J, with 26 bases in between. This CDR3 region has 17 residues. From germline, CDR1 is LNHDA and CDR2 SQIVND (reference sequence). The CDR3 loop reads CASSPNRRRLLAQTQYF. Here the CDR3 DNA reads TGTGCCAGTAGCCCCAACCGCCGGAGGCTCTTGGCCCAGACCCAGTACTTC. Full variable domain (rest looked up from reference TRBV19 and TRBJ2-5): DGGITQSPKYLFRKEGQNVTLSCEQNLNHDAMYWYRQDPGQGLRLIYYSQIVNDFQKGDIAEGYSVSREKKESFPLTVTSAQKNPTAFYLCASSPNRRRLLAQTQYFGPGTRLLVL.

The rearrangement uses TRBV6-2 or TRBV6-3 and TRBJ1-6, with 9 bases fitting TRBD1. The CDR3 has 15 amino acids. The J segment lost 15 bases and the V segment lost 6 bases, leaving 15 bases of the junction unmatched. Germline-derived CDR1 and CDR2 are MNHEY and SVGEGT. DNA for the CDR3: TGTGCCAGCAGCCTCCTGGGGGACAGGGTTATATTCCTCCACTTT. Encoded protein: CASSLLGDRVIFLHF.

The rearrangement uses TRBV20-1 and TRBJ1-2; TRBD1 matches at 7 bases. The length of the CDR3 is 14 residues. Germline CDR1 reads DFQATT; CDR2 reads SNEGSKA (reference sequence). V shed 3 bases, J shed 2 bases, and the junction held 6 bases outside the gene matches. CDR3 bases: TGCAGTGCTAGTCGGCAGGGGGACAACTATGGCTACACCTTC. Protein: CSASRQGDNYGYTF.

This chain links TRBV7-2 with TRBJ2-7, with 8 nucleotides matching TRBD1. V was pared by 6 bases and J by 1 base, with 5 bases of the junction left unmatched. The CDR3 totals 14 residues. Germline V CDR1 and CDR2: SGHTA, FQGNSA. The CDR3 sequence: CASSPGGQSYEQYF. CDR3 in DNA: TGTGCCAGCAGTCCAGGGGGCCAATCCTACGAGCAGTACTTC.

The chain has TRBV7-2 and TRBJ2-1; D perhaps matches TRBD1 (6 bases). Germline loops: CDR1 SGHTA, CDR2 FQGNSA. Deletions cut 1 base from V and 2 bases from J, with 9 bases between. The CDR3 spans 15 residues. In DNA form, the CDR3 reads TGTGCCAGCAGCTTAGTTTACAGGGCCTACAATGAGCAGTTCTTC. It is translated as CASSLVYRAYNEQFF.

This chain connects TRBV19 to TRBJ1-1; the match to TRBD1 covers 10 bases. This CDR3 is 15 amino acids long. The germline CDR1 and CDR2 sequences are LNHDA and SQIVND (reference sequence). Losses at the gene ends were 6 bases for V and 3 bases for J; bases not matched to a gene: 7. Here the CDR3 DNA reads TGTGCCAGTAGGGGGACAGGGGCTGGGTACACTGAAGCTTTCTTT. This codes for CASRGTGAGYTEAFF.

This clone occurred once. The chain combines TRBV5-1 with TRBJ1-2; D not resolved. The CDR3 has 12 amino acids. Trimming removed 2 bases at V and 7 bases at J, with 9 bases between. Germline assignment: CDR1 SGHRS and CDR2 YFSETQ. The CDR3 loop is CASSFEGGGYTF. The DNA for the CDR3 is TGCGCCAGCAGCTTTGAGGGCGGTGGCTACACCTTC.

The rearrangement links TRBV5-1 to TRBJ1-2, with a tentative D call TRBD1 (5 bases). The CDR3 consists of 14 residues. Germline V gene sequence: CDR1 SGHRS, CDR2 YFSETQ. The V end lost 0 bases, the J end lost 4 bases, and 10 bases lay between the germline ends. DNA for the CDR3: TGCGCCAGCAGCTTGGAGAGGCAGGGCTATGGCTACACCTTC. Its protein is CASSLERQGYGYTF.

The chain joins TRBV4-3 to TRBJ2-7, with 8 nucleotides matching TRBD1. V lost 0 bases and J lost 3; bases outside the gene matches: 7. From germline, CDR1 is LGHNA and CDR2 YSLEER. The CDR3 contains 16 residues. The CDR3 nucleotides are TGCGCCAGCAGCCAAGATCCCCAGGGGGCGGGCTACGAGCAGTACTTC. Protein: CASSQDPQGAGYEQYF.

The chain recombines TRBV3-1 (or the pseudogene TRBV3-2) with TRBJ2-3; 14 bases agree with TRBD2. V shed 5 bases, J shed 7 bases, and the junction held 8 bases outside the gene matches. The germline gives CDR1 LGHDT, CDR2 YNNKEL (reference sequence). The CDR3 runs to 16 residues. The CDR3: CASSSRTSGRLNTQYF. The CDR3 region has the DNA TGTGCCAGCAGCTCGAGGACTAGCGGGAGGTTGAATACGCAGTATTTT.